These 27 T cell receptor beta chains were sequenced from one sample in a study of cytomegalovirus exposure and HLA in healthy donors. The PCR used 60 Vbeta and 13 Jbeta primers. The data were produced by immunoSEQ multiplex PCR, yet TCRdb's version contains in-frame clones alone and is incomplete. The sample consists of approximately 220,000 clones, roughly four fifths of them appearing once. The specimen was PBMCs. These TCRs come from a girl aged 2 to 10 in good health and CMV-seronegative.

For the CDR3, the DNA is TGCGCCAGCAGCTTGGTCTCGCGGGGGAGGATCAGCAATCAGCCCCAGCATTTT. It codes for CASSLVSRGRISNQPQHF. The V gene is TRBV5-1, the J gene TRBJ1-5; D might be TRBD1 (5 bases). The germline V gene encodes CDR1 SGHRS and CDR2 YFSETQ. The V gene lost 0 bases and the J gene lost 1 base, with 17 bases spanning the gap. The CDR3 is 18 amino acids.

The chain is built from TRBV7-9 and TRBJ2-5; 10 nucleotides line up with TRBD2. The CDR3 consists of 15 residues. Looked up from germline, CDR1 is SEHNR and CDR2 is FQNEAQ (reference sequence). J lost 4 bases, V lost 5 bases, and 7 bases had no gene match. The CDR3 region is CASSTDLAGVETQYF. The CDR3 coding sequence is TGTGCCAGCAGCACGGATCTAGCGGGAGTAGAGACCCAGTACTTC. Looking up the rest from reference TRBV7-9 and TRBJ2-5 gives the full variable domain: DTGVSQNPRHKITKRGQNVTFRCDPISEHNRLYWYRQTLGQGPEFLTYFQNEAQLEKSRLLSDRFSAERPKGSFSTLEIQRTEQGDSAMYLCASSTDLAGVETQYFGPGTRLLVL.

This rearrangement joins TRBV6-6 to TRBJ1-1, with 7 bases that match TRBD1. CDR1 and CDR2 from the germline V gene are MNHNY and SVGAGI (reference sequence). With V trimmed by 7 bases and J by 8 bases, 10 bases remained unmatched. The CDR3 totals 13 residues. The CDR3 region is CASIRGWGQEAFF. In DNA form, the CDR3 reads TGTGCCAGCATTCGAGGATGGGGACAGGAAGCTTTCTTT.

V is TRBV7-6 and J is TRBJ1-1; 7 bases are a match to TRBD1. With V trimmed by 6 bases and J by 4 bases, 8 bases remained unmatched. CDR3 length: 14 residues. Germline loops: CDR1 SGHVS, CDR2 FNYEAQ. CDR3 nucleotide sequence: TGTGCCAGCAGTCCCGAGACAGGGTTCACTGAAGCTTTCTTT. Its protein product is CASSPETGFTEAFF.

The chain couples TRBV27 to TRBJ1-2; 8 bases align to TRBD1. This CDR3 has 15 amino acids. Germline V lookup: CDR1 MNHEY, CDR2 SMNVEV (reference sequence). Trimming took 3 bases from V and 7 from J; bases not matched to a gene: 10. CDR3 sequence reads: CASSLGRGRMGGYTF. The CDR3 DNA reads as TGTGCCAGCAGTTTGGGCAGGGGGCGTATGGGTGGCTACACCTTC.

V gene TRBV5-1 combines with J gene TRBJ2-3; D is possibly TRBD1 (7 bases). Germline V gives CDR1 SGHRS, CDR2 YFSETQ. This CDR3 is 18 amino acids long. Trimming took off 2 bases at V and 0 bases at J, with 19 bases between the two ends. The CDR3 DNA reads as TGCGCCAGCAGCTTCTTAAGGGGGGTGGGACAGAGCACAGATACGCAGTATTTT. This codes for CASSFLRGVGQSTDTQYF.

This clone has a handful of counts. The CDR3 loop reads CASSQDPPPANYGYTF. The CDR3, as DNA: TGTGCCAGCAGCCAAGATCCGCCCCCAGCTAACTATGGCTACACCTTC. V usage is TRBV4-2 and J usage is TRBJ1-2; no clear D gene. The CDR3 is made up of 16 amino acids. Trimming removed 0 bases from V and 0 bases from J, with 11 bases in between. Germline lookup yields CDR1 LGHNA and CDR2 YNFKEQ.

This clone occurred a few times. This sequence joins TRBV5-1 and TRBJ2-7; D gene uncertain. This CDR3 region has 14 residues. V lost 2 bases to trimming and J lost 5 bases, with 14 bases between them. Germline CDR1 and CDR2: SGHRS and YFSETQ. CDR3 nucleotide sequence: TGCGCCAGCAGCTTCGGTCATATTCTTGACGAGCAGTACTTC. Translating it yields CASSFGHILDEQYF. Together with reference TRBV5-1 and TRBJ2-7, the CDR3 gives the full variable domain: KAGVTQTPRYLIKTRGQQVTLSCSPISGHRSVSWYQQTPGQGLQFLFEYFSETQRNKGNFPGRFSGRQFSNSRSEMNVSTLELGDSALYLCASSFGHILDEQYFGPGTRLTVT.

This chain links TRBV7-2 with TRBJ2-7, with D tentatively TRBD2 (6 bases). Trimming removed 5 bases at V and 6 bases at J, with 11 bases between. CDR1 and CDR2 (germline): SGHTA, FQGNSA. The length of the CDR3 is 12 residues. DNA for the CDR3: TGTGCCAGCAGCACGGTGGGGGGCGAGCAGTACTTC. It specifies CASSTVGGEQYF.

The V and J genes are TRBV6-1 and TRBJ1-5; a possible D gene is TRBD1 (6 bases). CDR1 is MNHNS, CDR2 SASEGT, per germline. The CDR3 is made up of 14 amino acids. The germline V and J ends were trimmed by 6 bases and 1 base, with 10 bases remaining between them. This CDR3 is CASSRGQSNQPQHF. CDR3 coding DNA: TGTGCCAGCAGCAGGGGCCAGAGCAATCAGCCCCAGCATTTT.

The chain recombines TRBV18 with TRBJ2-7; D gene uncertain. The CDR3 spans 14 residues. Looked up from germline, CDR1 is KGHSH and CDR2 is LQKENI. Trimming stripped 3 bases from V and 0 bases from J, with 9 bases between. CDR3 residues: CASSPAGPSYEQYF. CDR3 nucleotide sequence: TGTGCCAGCTCACCCGCAGGTCCCTCCTACGAGCAGTACTTC.

The CDR3, as DNA: TGTGCCAGCAGCGGACTAGTGGGCAAGGAGACCCAGTACTTC. This translates into CASSGLVGKETQYF. V and J are TRBV6-6 and TRBJ2-5, with 7 bases lining up with TRBD2. The junction had 9 bases not matched to a gene; V was cut back by 6 bases and J by 5 bases. Germline V gene data show CDR1 as MNHNY and CDR2 as SVGAGI (reference sequence). The CDR3 extends over 14 amino acids.

This clone was seen only once. V gene TRBV2 combines with J gene TRBJ2-5; the D gene is possibly TRBD2 (6 bases). Germline V CDR1 and CDR2: SNHLY, FYNNEI. The CDR3 runs 13 residues. Deletions cut 5 bases from V and 1 base from J, with 8 bases between. For the CDR3, the DNA is TGTGCCAGCAGTCCGACTAGCCAAGAGACCCAGTACTTC. Amino acids: CASSPTSQETQYF. The complete variable domain, with remaining parts taken from reference TRBV2 and TRBJ2-5, reads EPEVTQTPSHQVTQMGQEVILRCVPISNHLYFYWYRQILGQKVEFLVSFYNNEISEKSEIFDDQFSVERPDGSNFTLKIRSTKLEDSAMYFCASSPTSQETQYFGPGTRLLVL.

The chain recombines TRBV5-4 with TRBJ2-3; 9 bases fit TRBD2. Trimming at V came to 4 bases and at J to 4 bases, leaving 13 bases not matched to a gene. The V gene's germline CDR1 is SGHNT and CDR2 YYREEE (reference sequence). CDR3 length equals 17 residues. CDR3 region: CASSPGTSRSLPDTQYF. CDR3 coding DNA: TGTGCCAGCAGCCCAGGGACTAGCCGAAGTTTGCCAGATACGCAGTATTTT.

The chain joins TRBV5-1 to TRBJ1-5; 8 nucleotides align to TRBD1. Germline V gene sequence: CDR1 SGHRS, CDR2 YFSETQ. Germline trimming cut 0 bases from V and 7 bases from J; bases unmatched to any gene: 3. CDR3 length: 14 amino acids. This CDR3 is CASSLGTGHQPQHF. CDR3 DNA sequence: TGCGCCAGCAGCTTGGGGACAGGGCACCAGCCCCAGCATTTT. The complete variable domain, with remaining parts taken from reference TRBV5-1 and TRBJ1-5, reads KAGVTQTPRYLIKTRGQQVTLSCSPISGHRSVSWYQQTPGQGLQFLFEYFSETQRNKGNFPGRFSGRQFSNSRSEMNVSTLELGDSALYLCASSLGTGHQPQHFGDGTRLSIL.

The chain uses TRBV21-1 and TRBJ2-7; the DNA was not compared with TRBD1, the D call given in the table. TRBV21-1 is a pseudogene. There are 11 residues in the CDR3. CDR3 DNA: TGTGCCAGCATTCAGGCGTACGAGCAGTACTTC. Translating it yields CASIQAYEQYF.

V gene TRBV4-1 combines with J gene TRBJ1-2, with 7 bases fitting TRBD1. The ends lost 4 bases at V and 5 bases at J; junction bases unmatched: 13. The CDR3 sequence is 16 residues long. Germline CDR1 reads MGHRA; CDR2 reads YSYEKL. In DNA form, the CDR3 reads TGCGCCAGCAGCCCAACAGGGGATGGTGCTATGTATGGCTACACCTTC. Translation gives CASSPTGDGAMYGYTF.

V is TRBV29-1 and J is TRBJ2-1; 10 nucleotides align to TRBD1. This CDR3 is 15 amino acids long. V lost 4 bases, J lost 5 bases, and 8 bases stayed unmatched. Germline V CDR1 and CDR2: SQVTM, ANQGSEA. The CDR3 bases are TGCAGCGTTGGAGCCGGGACAGGGGACCACAATGAGCAGTTCTTC. Protein product: CSVGAGTGDHNEQFF.

V usage is TRBV9 and J usage is TRBJ2-5, with no clear D. Germline loops: CDR1 SGDLS, CDR2 YYNGEE. The CDR3 extends over 15 amino acids. Trimming took off 0 bases at V and 1 base at J, with 10 bases between the two ends. The CDR3 nucleotides are TGTGCCAGCAGCGTAGGGGCAGGAACCCAAGAGACCCAGTACTTC. It encodes CASSVGAGTQETQYF.

This clone came up once. This sequence joins TRBV29-1 and TRBJ1-1; D may be TRBD1 (5 bases). Germline values: CDR1 SQVTM, CDR2 ANQGSEA. The CDR3 contains 14 residues. Trimming pared 6 bases from V and 4 bases from J, leaving 18 bases between. This chain's CDR3 is CSVLRQGISTEAFF. CDR3 coding DNA: TGCAGCGTCTTACGTCAGGGTATTAGCACTGAAGCTTTCTTT.

The chain carries TRBV30 and TRBJ1-2; 9 nucleotides line up with TRBD1. Germline V gene lookup returns CDR1 GTSNPN and CDR2 SVGIG (reference sequence). This CDR3 comprises 12 residues. With V trimmed by 8 bases and J by 6 bases, 7 bases remained unmatched. CDR3 protein: CARMGQGDGYTF. Here the CDR3 DNA reads TGTGCCCGCATGGGACAGGGTGATGGCTACACCTTC.

The gene calls are TRBV11-2 and TRBJ2-2; 14 bases fit TRBD2. CDR1 is SGHAT and CDR2 is FQNNGV in the germline V gene. The length of the CDR3 is 16 residues. J gave up 1 base and V 5 bases, and 0 bases lay outside the gene matches. The DNA for the CDR3 is TGTGCCAGCAGCGGACTAGCGGGGGGGAACACCGGGGAGCTGTTTTTT. Protein product: CASSGLAGGNTGELFF.

CDR3 loop: CASSADRAGEAFF. CDR3 DNA sequence: TGTGCCAGCAGTGCTGACAGGGCCGGTGAAGCTTTCTTT. V gene TRBV2 combines with J gene TRBJ1-1; 7 bases are a match to TRBD1. Germline V lookup: CDR1 SNHLY, CDR2 FYNNEI. J gave up 7 bases and V 4 bases, and 6 bases lay outside the gene matches. The CDR3 consists of 13 residues.

The CDR3 DNA reads as TGTGCCAGCAGTTACTCGAGTCGGGGGGGTAATGAAAAACTGTTTTTT. This gives the protein CASSYSSRGGNEKLFF. J is TRBJ1-4 and V is TRBV6-5; a weak D match, TRBD1 (5 bases). Trimming left V 0 bases short and J 4 bases short, with 12 bases between. The germline gives CDR1 MNHEY, CDR2 SVGAGI. The CDR3 is 16 residues long.

V and J are TRBV5-1 and TRBJ1-5; D perhaps matches TRBD1 (5 bases). V lost 4 bases and J lost 3, with 11 bases in between. CDR1 and CDR2 (germline): SGHRS, YFSETQ. The CDR3 is made up of 14 amino acids. Here the CDR3 DNA reads TGCGCCAGCAGCCCCGACAGCCTCAATCAGCCCCAGCATTTT. Residues: CASSPDSLNQPQHF.

This clone was counted only a few times. V gene TRBV11-1 combines with J gene TRBJ1-1, with TRBD1 matching 11 bases. Germline loops: CDR1 SGHAT, CDR2 FQDESV (reference sequence). The CDR3 is 15 amino acids. Unmatched junction bases numbered 7, after V lost 3 bases and J lost 7 bases. CDR3 sequence: CASSFDGTGGVEAFF. The CDR3, as DNA: TGTGCCAGCAGCTTTGATGGGACAGGGGGGGTTGAAGCTTTCTTT. The variable domain in full, with the rest retrieved from reference TRBV11-1 and TRBJ1-1, is EAEVAQSPRYKITEKSQAVAFWCDPISGHATLYWYRQILGQGPELLVQFQDESVVDDSQLPKDRFSAERLKGVDSTLKIQPAELGDSAMYLCASSFDGTGGVEAFFGQGTRLTVV.

Notes on this clone: The junction departs from germline at one end; a sequencing error may be responsible. This rearrangement joins TRBV4-1 to TRBJ2-1; 8 bases are shared with TRBD1. The CDR3 runs 13 residues. CDR1 is MGHRA, CDR2 YSYEKL, per germline. In nucleotides, the CDR3 is TGCGCCAGCAGCCAAGATCTTTTTGACAGGGGACTCTTC. It specifies CASSQDLFDRGLF.